One sample yielded the 18 T cell receptor beta chains listed below, sequenced in a study of T cell changes during pregnancy in multiple sclerosis. Clones were read by immunoSEQ multiplex PCR, and TCRdb kept only the in-frame ones, dropping some. The sample yields some 70,000 clones, 85% to 95% seen once. The sequenced sample was peripheral blood, obtained in the second trimester of pregnancy. Source of these receptors: a female donor in good health, enrolled as a control in a pregnancy study.

The genes are TRBV5-1 and TRBJ1-2, with D possibly matching TRBD1 (6 bases). The V gene lost 0 bases and the J gene lost 4 bases, with 16 bases spanning the gap. CDR1 and CDR2 (germline): SGHRS, YFSETQ. This CDR3 contains 16 residues. CDR3 in amino acids: CASSLEQGIRSYGYTF. CDR3 nucleotide sequence: TGCGCCAGCAGCTTGGAACAGGGCATCAGGTCCTATGGCTACACCTTC.

Comment on this clone: Compared with germline, one end of the junction differs, possibly owing to a read error. The J gene is TRBJ1-4, the V gene TRBV7-7; 7 positions agree with TRBD1. Germline loops: CDR1 SSHAT, CDR2 FNYEAQ (reference sequence). This CDR3 has 13 residues. CDR3 sequence (DNA): TGTGCTAGCAGCTTAGGGGGCGGAGAAAAACTGTTTTTT. Protein product: CASSLGGGEKLFF. Full variable domain (missing parts from reference TRBV7-7 and TRBJ1-4): GAGVSQSPRYKVTKRGQDVTLRCDPISSHATLYWYQQALGQGPEFLTYFNYEAQPDKSGLPSDRFSAERPEGSISTLTIQRTEQRDSAMYRCASSLGGGEKLFFGSGTQLSVL.

The V gene is TRBV6-6, the J gene TRBJ1-3, with no clear D. Trimming took 6 bases from V and 4 from J, leaving 7 bases between them. Germline assignment: CDR1 MNHNY and CDR2 SVGAGI (reference sequence). This CDR3 comprises 12 residues. Here the CDR3 reads CASSPVGNTIYF. The DNA of the CDR3 is TGTGCCAGCAGCCCAGTAGGAAACACCATATATTTT.

This sequence joins TRBV9 and TRBJ1-6, with 9 nucleotides matching TRBD1. This CDR3 is built from 15 residues. The ends lost 1 base at V and 8 bases at J; junction bases unmatched: 4. Germline-derived CDR1 and CDR2 are SGDLS and YYNGEE. CDR3 coding DNA: TGTGCCAGCAGCGTACAAGGACAGGGGCATTCACCCCTCCACTTT. Translating it yields CASSVQGQGHSPLHF.

This chain joins TRBV30 and TRBJ2-5; 7 positions agree with TRBD2. The J call is uncertain, as TRBJ2-7 better fits the DNA end. This CDR3 spans 12 amino acids. Germline values: CDR1 GTSNPN, CDR2 SVGIG (reference sequence). CDR3 nucleotide sequence: TGTGCCTGGAGGGGGGGGTCCTACGAGCAGTACTTC. It encodes CAWRGGSYEQYF.

The genes are TRBV7-2 and TRBJ1-4, with D unclear. The germline V gene has CDR1 SGHTA and CDR2 FQGNSA. V was pared by 1 base and J by 2 bases, with 11 bases between. CDR3 size: 16 residues. The CDR3 reads CASSLGLAGTNEKLFF. In nucleotides, the CDR3 is TGTGCCAGCAGCTTAGGTTTGGCAGGCACTAATGAAAAACTGTTTTTT.

The CDR3 loop is CASTGLLMNTEAFF. CDR3 bases: TGCGCCAGTACAGGGCTACTTATGAACACTGAAGCTTTCTTT. The V call is TRBV5-1, the J call TRBJ1-1, with a tentative D call TRBD1 (6 bases). Trimming stripped 8 bases from V and 0 bases from J, with 14 bases between. Germline V lookup: CDR1 SGHRS, CDR2 YFSETQ. The CDR3 has 14 residues.

This chain connects TRBV4-2 to TRBJ1-1; tentative D call: TRBD1 (6 bases). The germline gives CDR1 LGHNA, CDR2 YNFKEQ. The V gene lost 5 bases and the J gene lost 10 bases, with 11 bases spanning the gap. The CDR3 has 11 amino acids. CDR3 DNA: TGTGCCAGCAGCGGGGGCAGGGGAGCTTTCTTT. This encodes CASSGGRGAFF.

The CDR3 is CASSSRTTRERDTQYF. The CDR3 DNA reads TGTGCCAGCAGCTCAAGAACTACTCGGGAGAGGGATACGCAGTATTTT. V and J are TRBV5-4 and TRBJ2-3, with D perhaps TRBD2 (6 bases). V was pared by 3 bases and J by 6 bases, with 20 bases between. The CDR3 is 16 amino acids. The germline V gene encodes CDR1 SGHNT and CDR2 YYREEE (reference sequence).

V usage is TRBV4-2 and J usage is TRBJ1-1; D remains unclear. The CDR3 is 15 amino acids. CDR1 is LGHNA and CDR2 is YNFKEQ in the germline V gene. V shed 1 base and J shed 3 bases, with 12 bases lying between them. CDR3 nucleotides: TGTGCCAGCAGCCAAGGCACAATTCGGGACACTGAAGCTTTCTTT. This gives the protein CASSQGTIRDTEAFF.

The chain uses TRBV29-1 and TRBJ1-2; the D gene is possibly TRBD1 (6 bases). Trimming removed 3 bases from V and 5 bases from J, with 13 bases in between. The germline CDR1 and CDR2 sequences are SQVTM and ANQGSEA. This CDR3 has 13 amino acids. The CDR3 region has the DNA TGCAGCGTTGAGGCGGACAGACCTTATGGCTACACCTTC. Protein sequence: CSVEADRPYGYTF.

This rearrangement joins TRBV5-4 to TRBJ2-5, with 8 bases fitting TRBD2. Germline values: CDR1 SGHNT, CDR2 YYREEE (reference sequence). V lost 4 bases to trimming and J lost 8 bases; unmatched junction nucleotides: 4. There are 12 residues in the CDR3. CDR3: CASSLVAGTQYF. The CDR3 bases are TGTGCCAGCAGCCTAGTAGCGGGAACCCAGTACTTC.

V gene TRBV4-2 combines with J gene TRBJ2-7; no definite D call. This CDR3 is 12 amino acids long. CDR1 and CDR2 from the germline V gene are LGHNA and YNFKEQ. Trimming cost V 2 bases and J 5 bases, with 7 bases left between them. The CDR3 nucleotides read TGTGCCAGCAGCCAAAATACAGACGAGCAGTACTTC. Its translation is CASSQNTDEQYF.

The chain carries TRBV20-1 and TRBJ1-2; no clear D. The V end lost 6 bases, the J end lost 3 bases, and 8 bases lay between the germline ends. Looked up from germline, CDR1 is DFQATT and CDR2 is SNEGSKA (reference sequence). The CDR3 is made up of 11 amino acids. CDR3 DNA: TGCAGTGCCTCGAGGGACTATGGCTACACCTTC. Protein: CSASRDYGYTF.

This chain uses TRBV5-6 with TRBJ2-7, with 7 bases aligning to TRBD1. In germline, CDR1 is SGHDT, CDR2 YYEEEE. This CDR3 region has 13 residues. The trim removed 0 bases at V and 6 bases at J, leaving 3 bases unmatched. CDR3 region: CASSLASGGEQYF. The CDR3 DNA reads TGTGCCAGCAGCTTGGCCTCAGGGGGCGAGCAGTACTTC.

The chain employs TRBV10-3 and TRBJ1-6, with a weak D call TRBD1 (5 bases). The CDR3 spans 13 residues. Trimming cost V 8 bases and J 7 bases, with 12 bases left between them. Looked up from germline, CDR1 is ENHRY and CDR2 is SYGVKD. The CDR3 sequence: CAIQGSSNSPLHF. CDR3 sequence (DNA): TGTGCCATCCAGGGCAGCTCAAATTCACCCCTCCACTTT.

The chain recombines TRBV2 with TRBJ1-2; 8 bases are shared with TRBD1. The CDR3 has 16 amino acids. After removal of 6 bases from V and 5 bases from J, the junction contained 14 bases not matched to a gene. Germline CDR1 SNHLY, CDR2 FYNNEI. CDR3 sequence: CASSLTGADYGYGYTF. The CDR3 region has the DNA TGTGCCAGCAGCCTGACAGGGGCCGACTACGGGTATGGCTACACCTTC.

The rearrangement joins TRBV4-1 to TRBJ1-3, with 7 bases lining up with TRBD1. The CDR3 is 14 amino acids. Germline-derived CDR1 and CDR2 are MGHRA and YSYEKL. Trimming at V came to 2 bases and at J to 8 bases, leaving 6 bases not matched to a gene. CDR3 nucleotides: TGCGCCAGCAGCCAATCGACAGGGAGGTACACCATATATTTT. This encodes CASSQSTGRYTIYF.